These 28 T cell receptor beta chains came from one sample sequenced in a study of T-cell reconstitution after alpha-beta-depleted transplantation in children. Using unique molecular identifiers, the investigators prepared the TCRbeta library. TCRdb analysed the PCR reads with MiXCR anew, one entry per CDR3 protein. The table includes about 78,000 distinct CDR3 sequences, 11% to 15% detected once. This specimen consisted of PBMCs, mostly from graft donor cells, obtained 180 days after TCRalphabeta/CD19-depleted stem cell transplant. Source of these receptors: a male patient aged 2 to 10 who had a stem cell transplant for acute lymphoblastic leukemia, so the T cells may come from the graft donor.

This clonotype has a single count. A read error may produce the germline difference seen at one junction end. V is TRBV12-3 or TRBV12-4 and J is TRBJ1-2; TRBD1 agrees at 9 bases. This CDR3 is built from 18 residues. The CDR3 loop reads CACSTRSGTGPFRYGYTF. The CDR3 nucleotides are TGTGCCTGCAGTACCCGGTCCGGGACAGGGCCGTTTAGGTATGGCTACACCTTC.

By sample share, this clonotype is medium-sized (0.01 to 0.1%). This rearrangement joins TRBV27 to TRBJ1-2, with 9 bases matching TRBD1. Trimming cost V 0 bases and J 4 bases; bases outside gene matches: 9. This CDR3 is built from 17 residues. Germline CDR1 is MNHEY and CDR2 is SMNVEV (reference sequence). This CDR3 reads CASSLSWGQGLFYGYTF. Here the CDR3 DNA reads TGTGCCAGCAGTTTATCGTGGGGACAGGGCTTGTTCTATGGCTACACCTTC.

This clonotype was recorded at least ten times. The chain has TRBV5-1 and TRBJ2-5, with D maybe TRBD1 (5 bases). Trimming removed 3 bases at V and 5 bases at J, with 11 bases between. Germline V gene sequence: CDR1 SGHRS, CDR2 YFSETQ. The CDR3 spans 13 residues. Here the CDR3 reads CASSWEGVETQYF. For the CDR3, the DNA is TGCGCCAGCAGCTGGGAAGGGGTTGAGACCCAGTACTTC.

This clonotype qualifies as medium-sized. The chain employs TRBV7-2 and TRBJ2-5; TRBD1 matches 7 bases. V gave up 0 bases and J gave up 0 bases; unmatched junction bases: 10. The germline V gene has CDR1 SGHTA and CDR2 FQGNSA. The CDR3 loop spans 18 amino acids. In DNA, the CDR3 is TGTGCCAGCAGCTTAGCTAGACCGGACAGGCTGTACCAAGAGACCCAGTACTTC. Translation gives CASSLARPDRLYQETQYF.

This clonotype was counted between two and nine times. V usage is TRBV4-2 and J usage is TRBJ1-2; possible D gene TRBD1, 5 bases. The V and J ends lost 0 bases and 7 bases respectively, with 6 bases between them. Germline CDR1 is LGHNA and CDR2 is YNFKEQ. The CDR3 has 12 amino acids. Here the CDR3 reads CASSQERGGYTF. In nucleotides, the CDR3 is TGTGCCAGCAGCCAAGAAAGGGGTGGCTACACCTTC.

This clonotype was counted only a few times. This sequence joins TRBV12-3 or TRBV12-4 and TRBJ2-3, with D perhaps matching TRBD1 or TRBD2 (5 bases each). Trimming removed 5 bases at V and 0 bases at J, with 9 bases between. The CDR3 extends over 14 amino acids. The DNA of the CDR3 is TGTGCCAGCAGTCGACGGGACAGCACAGATACGCAGTATTTT. Amino acid sequence: CASSRRDSTDTQYF.

Many counts were recorded for this clonotype. The chain links TRBV7-2 to TRBJ2-1; D may correspond to TRBD1 or TRBD2 (5 bases each). The CDR3 length is 16 residues. V was clipped by 2 bases and J by 0 bases, with 11 bases between them. From germline, CDR1 is SGHTA and CDR2 FQGNSA. The chain's CDR3 is CASSLTGTSSYNEQFF. The CDR3 bases are TGTGCCAGCAGCTTAACCGGGACGTCCTCCTACAATGAGCAGTTCTTC.

The chain combines TRBV7-8 with TRBJ1-1, with TRBD1 as a possible D gene (6 bases). CDR1 and CDR2 from the germline V gene are SGHVS and FQNEAQ. The V and J ends lost 3 bases and 5 bases respectively, with 16 bases between them. CDR3 length equals 15 residues. This chain's CDR3 is CASSFHTFDRTEAFF. The DNA for the CDR3 is TGTGCCAGCAGCTTTCATACCTTCGACAGGACTGAAGCTTTCTTT.

This clonotype was seen just once. The gene calls are TRBV11-2 and TRBJ1-2; the D is unclear. Germline CDR1 reads SGHAT; CDR2 reads FQNNGV. The V gene lost 3 bases and the J gene lost 2 bases, with 13 bases spanning the gap. This CDR3 is 15 amino acids long. CDR3 sequence: CASSFGKAANYGYTF. CDR3 in DNA: TGTGCCAGCAGCTTTGGGAAGGCCGCAAACTATGGCTACACCTTC.

The rearrangement joins TRBV7-2 to TRBJ2-3, with 7 bases lining up with TRBD1. This CDR3 comprises 15 residues. CDR1 and CDR2 (germline): SGHTA, FQGNSA. Germline trimming cut 5 bases from V and 0 bases from J; bases unmatched to any gene: 5. Here the CDR3 reads CASSPGTASTDTQYF. Here the CDR3 DNA reads TGTGCCAGCAGCCCCGGGACAGCGAGCACAGATACGCAGTATTTT.

This clonotype has just a few counts. The chain's CDR3 is CASSHSKVDEQYF. The CDR3 DNA reads as TGTGCCAGCAGCCATTCAAAGGTTGACGAGCAGTACTTC. The chain has TRBV7-9 and TRBJ2-7; D gene uncertain. Germline values: CDR1 SEHNR, CDR2 FQNEAQ (reference sequence). The CDR3 loop spans 13 amino acids. V was trimmed by 5 bases and J by 5 bases, leaving 13 bases between them.

This clonotype was seen a handful of times. CDR3 loop: CASRRSGGVAGELFF. CDR3 nucleotides: TGTGCCAGCAGAAGAAGCGGGGGGGTCGCCGGGGAGCTGTTTTTT. The chain carries TRBV27 and TRBJ2-2, with 10 bases that match TRBD2. CDR1 is MNHEY and CDR2 is SMNVEV in the germline V gene (reference sequence). This CDR3 comprises 15 residues. Trimming at V came to 6 bases and at J to 6 bases, leaving 7 bases not matched to a gene.

This clonotype occurred a few times. V usage is TRBV11-3 and J usage is TRBJ2-1; D remains unclear. CDR3 length: 13 amino acids. In germline, CDR1 is SGHNT, CDR2 YENEEA. The V and J ends lost 3 bases and 7 bases respectively, with 10 bases between them. This chain's CDR3 is CASSFGPNNEQFF. CDR3 in DNA: TGTGCCAGCAGCTTTGGCCCCAATAATGAGCAGTTCTTC.

Regarding this clonotype: An end of the junction differs from the germline gene, which may be a read error. The genes are TRBV27 and TRBJ2-7; maybe TRBD1 (6 bases). There are 13 residues in the CDR3. Per germline, CDR1 MNHEY and CDR2 SMNVEV (reference sequence). The CDR3 sequence: CASSPGHFYGQYF. CDR3 coding DNA: TGTGCCAGCAGTCCGGGACATTTCTACGGGCAGTACTTC.

The chain uses TRBV5-1 and TRBJ2-7, with TRBD1 matching 10 bases. J lost 4 bases, V lost 3 bases, and 4 bases had no gene match. Germline V gives CDR1 SGHRS, CDR2 YFSETQ. CDR3 length: 14 amino acids. CDR3 bases: TGCGCCAGCAGCTCCCGACAGGGGGCTTACGAGCAGTACTTC. Encoded protein: CASSSRQGAYEQYF.

A few counts support this clonotype. The chain couples TRBV6-2 or TRBV6-3 to TRBJ2-1; TRBD2 matches 7 bases. CDR1 is MNHEY, CDR2 SVGEGT, per germline. The CDR3 spans 14 residues. Trimming took 7 bases from V and 4 from J; bases not matched to a gene: 7. CDR3 loop: CASTSTSLYNEQFF. The CDR3, as DNA: TGTGCCAGCACCTCGACTAGCCTTTACAATGAGCAGTTCTTC.

This clonotype has only a few counts. V is TRBV25-1 and J is TRBJ1-5; maybe TRBD1 (5 bases). V lost 2 bases and J 3 bases, leaving 8 bases between the germline ends. The CDR3 has 14 amino acids. Per germline, CDR1 MGHDK and CDR2 SYGVNS. The chain's CDR3 is CASSETGYNQPQHF. CDR3 nucleotide sequence: TGTGCCAGCAGTGAAACAGGTTACAATCAGCCCCAGCATTTT. Supplemented by reference TRBV25-1 and TRBJ1-5, the full variable domain reads EADIYQTPRYLVIGTGKKITLECSQTMGHDKMYWYQQDPGMELHLIHYSYGVNSTEKGDLSSESTVSRIRTEHFPLTLESARPSHTSQYLCASSETGYNQPQHFGDGTRLSIL.

This clonotype was picked up a small number of times. V and J are TRBV5-6 and TRBJ2-7; D not resolved. Germline CDR1 reads SGHDT; CDR2 reads YYEEEE. The germline V and J ends were trimmed by 3 bases and 0 bases, with 10 bases remaining between them. This CDR3 has 14 amino acids. The CDR3 bases are TGTGCCAGCAGCTCAGCAGCAATCTCCTACGAGCAGTACTTC. It codes for CASSSAAISYEQYF.

This clonotype has a handful of counts. V is TRBV13 and J is TRBJ2-4; tentatively, D is TRBD1 (5 bases). Per germline, CDR1 PRHDT and CDR2 FYEKMQ (reference sequence). Trimming pared 5 bases from V and 0 bases from J, leaving 14 bases between. This CDR3 comprises 16 residues. The CDR3 DNA reads TGTGCCAGCAGCCGCCAGGGAAGCTTAGCCAAAAACATTCAGTACTTC. It is translated as CASSRQGSLAKNIQYF.

This clonotype appeared a few times. V gene TRBV20-1 combines with J gene TRBJ1-6; D unclear. With 3 bases removed from V and 3 bases from J, the gap between germline ends came to 12 bases. The CDR3 is made up of 15 amino acids. The V gene's germline CDR1 is DFQATT and CDR2 SNEGSKA (reference sequence). For the CDR3, the DNA is TGCAGTGCTAGCGGGCCCCGGAGCTATAATTCACCCCTCCACTTT. Its translation: CSASGPRSYNSPLHF.

This clonotype showed up many times. The chain joins TRBV5-5 to TRBJ1-5; D is uncertain. Trimming left V 0 bases short and J 7 bases short, with 11 bases between. Per the germline V gene, CDR1 is SGHKS and CDR2 is YYEKEE (reference sequence). This CDR3 has 14 amino acids. The chain's CDR3 is CASSLVGSGQPQHF. Written as DNA, the CDR3 is TGTGCCAGCAGCTTGGTGGGTTCCGGACAGCCCCAGCATTTT.

Only a few counts were recorded for this clonotype. The chain recombines TRBV4-3 with TRBJ2-3; 9 nucleotides agree with TRBD2. The CDR3 covers 16 residues. Germline CDR1 reads LGHNA; CDR2 reads YSLEER. The V segment lost 0 bases and the J segment 2 bases; nucleotides outside the gene matches: 3. The CDR3 DNA reads TGCGCCAGCAGCCAAGAAGGCGGGGGGGCCACAGATACGCAGTATTTT. Protein: CASSQEGGGATDTQYF.

Worth noting for this clonotype: One end of the junction is discordant with germline, which a read error may explain. The V call is TRBV7-9, the J call TRBJ2-1, with a possible D match to TRBD1 (5 bases). From germline, CDR1 is SEHNR and CDR2 FQNEAQ (reference sequence). This CDR3 has 16 residues. In nucleotides, the CDR3 is TGTCCCAGCAGCTTATCAAGGGGCAAGCCCTACAATGAGCAGTTCTTC. Its protein is CPSSLSRGKPYNEQFF.

CDR3 coding DNA: TGTGCCAGCAGCGGGAGGAGGGGGGCCAACGTCCTGACTTTC. Translation gives CASSGRRGANVLTF. The chain has TRBV5-5 and TRBJ2-6, with D possibly matching TRBD2 (6 bases). The CDR3 is made up of 14 amino acids. CDR1 SGHKS and CDR2 YYEKEE come from the germline V gene (reference sequence). V lost 4 bases, J lost 4 bases, and 9 bases lay in between. Full variable domain (remainder filled in from reference TRBV5-5 and TRBJ2-6): DAGVTQSPTHLIKTRGQQVTLRCSPISGHKSVSWYQQVLGQGPQFIFQYYEKEERGRGNFPDRFSARQFPNYSSELNVNALLLGDSALYLCASSGRRGANVLTFGAGSRLTVL.

The J gene is TRBJ1-5, the V gene TRBV4-3; no clear D gene. The CDR3 sequence is 16 residues long. Trimming stripped 1 base from V and 4 bases from J, with 14 bases between. Germline assignment: CDR1 LGHNA and CDR2 YSLEER. CDR3 DNA sequence: TGCGCCAGCAGCCAAGTAAGAGGGTGGGGAAATCAGCCCCAGCATTTT. It is translated as CASSQVRGWGNQPQHF.

The gene calls are TRBV7-9 and TRBJ2-3; no clear D. With 5 bases removed from V and 5 bases from J, the gap between germline ends came to 8 bases. Looked up from germline, CDR1 is SEHNR and CDR2 is FQNEAQ (reference sequence). The CDR3 extends over 12 amino acids. CDR3 loop: CASSKIGDTQYF. The CDR3, as DNA: TGTGCCAGCAGCAAAATAGGAGATACGCAGTATTTT.

CDR3 DNA: TGCGCCAGCAGCTTGGAACAGGGGGGGGAGACCCAGTACTTC. It translates to CASSLEQGGETQYF. The V and J genes are TRBV5-1 and TRBJ2-5; tentatively, D is TRBD1 (8 bases). Germline V lookup: CDR1 SGHRS, CDR2 YFSETQ. V gave up 0 bases and J gave up 5 bases, with 11 bases separating them. This CDR3 contains 14 residues. The complete variable domain, with remaining parts taken from reference TRBV5-1 and TRBJ2-5, reads KAGVTQTPRYLIKTRGQQVTLSCSPISGHRSVSWYQQTPGQGLQFLFEYFSETQRNKGNFPGRFSGRQFSNSRSEMNVSTLELGDSALYLCASSLEQGGETQYFGPGTRLLVL.

V and J are TRBV5-1 and TRBJ1-1, with D unresolved. There are 15 residues in the CDR3. The germline CDR1 and CDR2 sequences are SGHRS and YFSETQ. Trimming removed 1 base at V and 1 base at J, with 11 bases between. CDR3 loop: CASSLSRSANTEAFF. CDR3 DNA: TGCGCCAGCAGCTTGTCGAGGTCGGCGAACACTGAAGCTTTCTTT.